These 23 T cell receptor beta chains originate from one sample sequenced in a study of response to subunit inactivated influenza vaccine. TCRdb independently ran MiXCR on the RT-PCR reads; one entry per CDR3 protein. The sample comprises about 650,000 distinct CDR3 sequences, around a sixth of which are singletons, and 11% rests with the top ten. The sequencing used PBMCs from blood, collected 12 days after vaccination. These receptors were obtained from a man aged 45-60 years who received an inactivated influenza vaccine.

The chain has TRBV5-1 and TRBJ2-1, with a possible D match to TRBD1 (6 bases). The V gene lost 4 bases and the J gene lost 12 bases, with 14 bases spanning the gap. This CDR3 has 12 residues. Per germline, CDR1 SGHRS and CDR2 YFSETQ. As DNA, the CDR3 is TGCGCCAGCAGCGCCACAGGGTTTGGGCAGTTCTTC. Translation: CASSATGFGQFF.

The chain recombines TRBV20-1 with TRBJ2-7, with 7 positions matching TRBD1. Germline V CDR1 and CDR2: DFQATT, SNEGSKA (reference sequence). The V gene end was trimmed by 3 bases and the J gene end by 5 bases; junction bases not matched to a gene: 7. This CDR3 is 13 amino acids long. The CDR3 DNA sequence: TGCAGTGCTAGGTCGACAGGGTTTGACGAGCAGTACTTC. Its protein is CSARSTGFDEQYF.

This chain uses TRBV19 with TRBJ1-1; no clear D gene. Germline lookup yields CDR1 LNHDA and CDR2 SQIVND (reference sequence). V was cut by 6 bases and J by 8 bases, with 10 bases left in between. This CDR3 region has 11 residues. The chain's CDR3 is CASSNRQEAFF. CDR3 nucleotide sequence: TGTGCCAGTAGCAACCGCCAGGAAGCTTTCTTT.

This chain links TRBV11-2 with TRBJ2-3; D is uncertain. CDR1 is SGHAT and CDR2 is FQNNGV in the germline V gene. Trimming pared 6 bases from V and 3 bases from J, leaving 7 bases between. CDR3 length: 12 amino acids. The CDR3 region has the DNA TGTGCCAGCAGGGGCCGAACAGATACGCAGTATTTT. Translated: CASRGRTDTQYF.

This clonotype was seen many times. The chain carries TRBV5-5 and TRBJ1-5; 7 nucleotides align to TRBD1. CDR3 length: 14 residues. Germline CDR1 SGHKS, CDR2 YYEKEE (reference sequence). V shed 3 bases and J 9 bases; nucleotides not matched to a gene: 9. The CDR3 spells CASSSGTAGLPQHF. The CDR3 nucleotides are TGTGCCAGCAGCTCGGGGACAGCCGGGTTGCCCCAGCATTTT.

This clonotype occurred a few times. The chain links TRBV6-1 to TRBJ1-5; tentative D call: TRBD1 (5 bases). The germline V gene encodes CDR1 MNHNS and CDR2 SASEGT. Deletions cut 6 bases from V and 6 bases from J, with 12 bases between. The CDR3 is made up of 13 amino acids. CDR3: CASRKRGSQPQHF. The CDR3 coding sequence is TGTGCCAGCAGGAAGCGGGGGTCTCAGCCCCAGCATTTT.

The V call is TRBV5-5, the J call TRBJ1-5, with D unresolved. The V gene lost 4 bases and the J gene lost 6 bases, with 8 bases spanning the gap. The CDR3 extends over 12 amino acids. The V gene's germline CDR1 is SGHKS and CDR2 YYEKEE (reference sequence). The chain's CDR3 is CASSHLGQPQHF. CDR3 in DNA: TGTGCCAGCAGCCATTTGGGTCAGCCCCAGCATTTT.

This clonotype turned up a few times. The rearrangement links TRBV20-1 to TRBJ1-2, with D uncertain. CDR1 and CDR2 from the germline V gene are DFQATT and SNEGSKA (reference sequence). This CDR3 has 10 amino acids. The CDR3 coding sequence is TGCATAGGAACTAACTATGGCTACACCTTC. This sequence encodes CIGTNYGYTF.

This clonotype was found a few times. V gene TRBV20-1 combines with J gene TRBJ1-1; D is undetermined. Germline V lookup: CDR1 DFQATT, CDR2 SNEGSKA (reference sequence). The CDR3 loop spans 13 amino acids. Trimming shortened V by 5 bases and J by 1 base, and 11 bases separated the two germline ends. The DNA of the CDR3 is TGCAGTGCTGAACGAAGGGAGAACACTGAAGCTTTCTTT. Amino acid sequence: CSAERRENTEAFF.

V and J are TRBV10-3 and TRBJ1-2; TRBD1 is a possible D gene (6 bases). CDR3 length: 12 amino acids. Trimming pared 10 bases from V and 7 bases from J, leaving 16 bases between. Germline V gene lookup returns CDR1 ENHRY and CDR2 SYGVKD. The CDR3 loop reads CASSKQGFGYTF. The CDR3 region has the DNA TGTGCCAGCTCCAAACAGGGATTTGGCTACACCTTC.

This clonotype was seen ten or more times. The chain has TRBV20-1 and TRBJ2-1; 14 bases fit TRBD2. In germline, CDR1 is DFQATT, CDR2 SNEGSKA (reference sequence). The V and J ends lost 3 bases and 8 bases, in that order; junction bases with no gene match: 3. The CDR3 runs 14 residues. The CDR3 spells CSARSTSGGDEQFF. DNA of the CDR3: TGCAGTGCTAGGTCGACTAGCGGGGGGGATGAGCAGTTCTTC.

V gene TRBV25-1 combines with J gene TRBJ2-1; D not certain. CDR1 and CDR2 (germline): MGHDK, SYGVNS. The CDR3 has 15 residues. V shed 3 bases and J shed 0 bases, with 9 bases lying between them. The CDR3 nucleotides read TGTGCCAGCAGTGACCCGAGGAGCTCCTACAATGAGCAGTTCTTC. It codes for CASSDPRSSYNEQFF.

This clonotype was recorded a few times. The rearrangement links TRBV7-9 to TRBJ2-2; D not resolved. CDR3 length: 13 residues. Germline assignment: CDR1 SEHNR and CDR2 FQNEAQ (reference sequence). In nucleotides, the CDR3 is TGTGCGAACGAGGCCCCTCGGAGCGGGGAGCTGTTTTTT. This codes for CANEAPRSGELFF. Full variable domain (missing parts from reference TRBV7-9 and TRBJ2-2): DTGVSQNPRHKITKRGQNVTFRCDPISEHNRLYWYRQTLGQGPEFLTYFQNEAQLEKSRLLSDRFSAERPKGSFSTLEIQRTEQGDSAMYLCANEAPRSGELFFGEGSRLTVL.

The gene calls are TRBV3-1 and TRBJ2-2; a weak D match, TRBD2 (5 bases). Germline CDR1 LGHDT, CDR2 YNNKEL (reference sequence). The germline V and J ends were trimmed by 8 bases and 10 bases, with 11 bases remaining between them. The CDR3 loop spans 11 amino acids. This CDR3 is CASAGGEELFF. CDR3 nucleotides: TGTGCCAGCGCAGGAGGAGAGGAGCTGTTTTTT.

The chain is built from TRBV5-1 and TRBJ2-2, with D possibly TRBD2 on 5 matching bases. The V gene lost 7 bases and the J gene lost 7 bases, with 17 bases spanning the gap. This CDR3 contains 14 residues. Germline lookup yields CDR1 SGHRS and CDR2 YFSETQ. In DNA form, the CDR3 reads TGCGCCAGCTCGTCTACTCCGGGGATCGGGGAGCTGTTTTTT. Translated, it gives CASSSTPGIGELFF.

This sequence joins TRBV5-1 and TRBJ2-5; TRBD2 matches at 10 bases. Germline V CDR1 and CDR2: SGHRS, YFSETQ. The V segment lost 2 bases and the J segment 2 bases; nucleotides outside the gene matches: 3. The CDR3 spans 15 residues. This CDR3 reads CASSFGSGGQETQYF. The CDR3 region has the DNA TGCGCCAGCAGCTTCGGTAGCGGGGGGCAAGAGACCCAGTACTTC.

V and J are TRBV29-1 and TRBJ2-2, with D possibly TRBD1 on 5 matching bases. V lost 3 bases and J 1 base, leaving 18 bases between the germline ends. The CDR3 runs to 17 residues. Germline loops: CDR1 SQVTM, CDR2 ANQGSEA. The CDR3 region is CSVEKYGAGWNTGELFF. CDR3 DNA: TGCAGCGTTGAGAAGTATGGGGCAGGGTGGAACACCGGGGAGCTGTTTTTT.

At least ten counts were recorded for this clonotype. V usage is TRBV7-2 and J usage is TRBJ2-1, with no clear D. V dropped 1 base and J dropped 9 bases, with 7 bases sitting between them. The germline gives CDR1 SGHTA, CDR2 FQGNSA. The CDR3 spans 12 residues. CDR3 nucleotide sequence: TGTGCCAGCAGCTTAGTCGGGCCTGAGCAGTTCTTC. Translation gives CASSLVGPEQFF.

The chain recombines TRBV19 with TRBJ2-2, with 10 bases fitting TRBD1. Germline V CDR1 and CDR2: LNHDA, SQIVND (reference sequence). Unmatched junction bases numbered 7, after V lost 5 bases and J lost 7 bases. This CDR3 is 15 amino acids long. CDR3 DNA sequence: TGTGCCAGTAGTGTTCCGGGACAGGGGTACGGGGAGCTGTTTTTT. Translated, it gives CASSVPGQGYGELFF.

The table lists this clonotype with a few counts. The V gene is TRBV5-5, the J gene TRBJ1-2; D not certain. V shed 3 bases and J shed 3 bases, with 12 bases lying between them. Germline V gene lookup returns CDR1 SGHKS and CDR2 YYEKEE (reference sequence). The CDR3 consists of 14 residues. In nucleotides, the CDR3 is TGTGCCAGCAGCTCGGCCAGGTTAGACTATGGCTACACCTTC. Encoded protein: CASSSARLDYGYTF.

The chain has TRBV5-1 and TRBJ1-2, with 8 bases aligning to TRBD1. Trimming took 4 bases from V and 3 from J; bases not matched to a gene: 2. The CDR3 is made up of 13 amino acids. Germline V lookup: CDR1 SGHRS, CDR2 YFSETQ. Written as DNA, the CDR3 is TGCGCCAGCAGCCCACAGGGGGACTATGGCTACACCTTC. This sequence encodes CASSPQGDYGYTF.

This sequence joins TRBV11-1 and TRBJ2-3; 9 bases match TRBD1. The germline gives CDR1 SGHAT, CDR2 FQDESV (reference sequence). The CDR3 contains 17 residues. V dropped 1 base and J dropped 5; count of bases not matched to a gene: 10. CDR3 loop: CASSLGGTGLRRDTQYF. The CDR3 region has the DNA TGTGCCAGCAGCTTAGGCGGGACAGGGCTCCGGAGAGATACGCAGTATTTT.

This clonotype appeared a few times. V usage is TRBV12-3 or TRBV12-4 and J usage is TRBJ2-5, with TRBD1 identical over 9 bases. CDR3 length: 15 amino acids. Trimming took 4 bases from V and 5 from J; bases not matched to a gene: 8. The CDR3 sequence: CASSWHRGPGETQYF. CDR3 sequence (DNA): TGTGCCAGCAGTTGGCACAGGGGGCCGGGGGAGACCCAGTACTTC.